This TCR beta chain is drawn from a study of cytomegalovirus exposure and HLA in healthy donors (dated by TCRdb to about 2017). Regarding the study in general: According to an earlier analysis of 587 of the donors, about 179 million T cells yielded over 90 million unique TCR beta sequences and 276 Gb of sequence data. Rather than drawing on any new phenotypic data, the later analysis identified candidate immune exposures from TCR beta sequences and the way those sequences occurred across donors. Genome-wide SNP genotypes for about 65% of the 666 donors were used in a later genetic analysis, which treated that subset as a discovery cohort. The study combined high-throughput TCR immunosequencing, statistical association of individual TCRs with disease status, and machine learning to predict cytomegalovirus infection status. About 280 gigabases of sequencing data and tens of millions of unique TCR sequences were included in an early release covering around 600 HLA-typed donors. Donor age, sex, ethnicity and CMV serostatus were compiled together with the repertoire data. All discovery cohort repertoires had been generated on a single sequencing platform. A separate validation cohort of 90 to 150 different subjects was used in addition to the approximately 640-subject first cohort. On average, roughly 200,000 unique TCR beta nucleotide sequences were sequenced per donor among roughly 430 genotyped donors of the cohort, with roughly 18% of those sequences being non-productive. The study profiled the T cell repertoires of more than 500 subjects by immunosequencing and related them to cytomegalovirus serostatus. A later analysis re-examined previously published TCR beta repertoires from 500 to 700 donors and added high-resolution HLA genotyping to investigate patterns of TCR occurrence. The number of typed donors differed by locus: about 629-630 for A, B, C, DRB1 and DQB1; some 500 for DQA1; over 600 for DPA1; and about 450 for DPB1. In an earlier analysis of 500 to 650 of the donors, high-throughput TCR beta sequencing was used to judge whether each TCR beta V gene segment behaved as functional or pseudogenic. The study aimed to test whether cataloging public T cell receptors could reveal signatures of past pathogen exposure. Roughly 5 DR-DQ haplotypes were handled as single units for association and clustering because linkage in the cohort was strong. The genetic ancestry cluster associated with self-reported Caucasian donors included around four fifths of the approximately 400 genotyped donors. Class I and class II HLA loci were covered by the typing at four-digit resolution. The study at large found these results: It was suggested by the authors that the approach could potentially be generalized to other disease states and immunological phenotypes. In a later genetic analysis, a missense DCLRE1C variant was associated with V-gene and J-gene trimming of TCR beta chains, and the association was replicated in an independent cohort. In a later analysis, several top co-occurrence clusters were reported to appear linked to parvovirus B19, influenza, CMV and Epstein-Barr virus. When HLA alleles, especially DR and DQ, strongly co-occurred, attributing TCR associations to individual alleles was difficult. Most TCR sequences were observed very rarely across donors, whereas some public TCRs were present in many individuals. Correlated functional status among segregating V segments might reflect linkage disequilibrium, but an unknown experimental factor could not be ruled out. Because HLA typing was missing for some donors at each locus, association tests included only the typed subset. Most CMV-associated TCR beta chains appeared to be HLA-restricted in a later analysis, and the HLA associations seemed to be driven largely by CMV exposure. Three of the identified cytomegalovirus-associated TCR beta chains were confirmed in vitro to be specific for cytomegalovirus antigens. Sequencing depth was assumed to be roughly uniform across donors in the presence/absence analyses, though that assumption may not hold. A later analysis found that TCR association rates varied across HLA loci, with DRB1 alleles showing the most associated TCRs and HLA-C alleles the fewest. A total of 150 to 200 TCR beta chains were listed by the study as associated with cytomegalovirus. Because counts were too low, roughly 18 rarely observed V segments, including chromosome 9 orphons, were left out of the earlier analysis of approximately 580 of the donors. Because the 87-base-pair reads could not distinguish some IMGT-functional V segments, including TRBV6-2 and TRBV6-3, those segments were excluded. In both the original and validation cohorts, the classifier was reported to diagnose cytomegalovirus status with high specificity and sensitivity. This cohort had only TCR beta chains sequenced, and the lack of alpha or paired-chain data limited which features could be detected. For the cohort, immune exposure information was limited to CMV serostatus. A further reported finding was that TCR beta sequences accurately predicted the HLA-A and HLA-B alleles for most subjects in the first cohort. Broadly in line with IMGT annotations, most TCR beta V segments showed up in productive rearrangements about 87% or about 30% of the time in an earlier analysis of 450 to 750 of the donors. A group of highly shared sequence variants was considered likely to be a technical artifact of the sequencing pipeline. A later analysis found that HLA-associated TCR beta chains were more clonally expanded and had lower generation probabilities than equally common non-associated chains. Specific HLA alleles were associated with roughly 16,000 TCR beta sequences at a false discovery rate of 0.05 in a later analysis. In a later genetic analysis, fewer N-insertions in productive TCRs were reported among donors in an Asian-associated ancestry cluster than the approximately 630-donor mean.

The cohort comprised 670 or so healthy bone marrow donors. At the time of sampling, all cohort members were nominally healthy, though unrecorded immune exposures were likely present. The donor was CMV seronegative and was included in the group of under 450 seronegative cohort members. Every donor gave a peripheral blood sample, and the peripheral blood mononuclear cells from that sample were used for TCR beta sequencing. The Qiagen DNeasy Blood Extraction Kit was used to extract genomic DNA from the blood cell samples. The method was the immunoSEQ multiplex PCR assay. For the multiplex PCR, a mixture combining 60 forward primers for TCR Vbeta segments and 13 reverse primers for TCR Jbeta segments was used. Amplification of the CDR3 region of rearranged TCR beta genes was performed with a multiplex PCR assay on genomic DNA. On the Illumina HiSeq System, the amplified TCR beta libraries were sequenced as 87-base-pair reads. As for the authors' bioinformatics: Across the 670 or so repertoires, a later analysis counted about 81 million unique TCR beta chains, roughly 11 million of which were shared by at least two donors. To remove PCR and sequencing errors, raw reads were error-corrected and collapsed into unique sequences using a nearest-neighbor algorithm that merged closely related sequences. V, D and J gene segments were assigned by aligning CDR3 sequences to IMGT reference sequences. For a sequence to be retained, a match of at least six nucleotides was required to both a V gene segment and a J gene segment. A rearrangement was called productive if the CDR3 had no stop codons and remained in frame with V and J, and every other rearrangement was called non-productive. CDR3 was defined by IMGT convention, running from the second conserved V-encoded cysteine to the conserved J-encoded phenylalanine. The earlier analysis of 450 to 750 of the donors excluded any sequence lacking an unambiguous match to a single V gene segment. In an earlier analysis of approximately 550 of the donors, V segments were called functional above 56.7% productive rearrangements and were called segregating when the between-donor standard deviation exceeded 5%. A statistical classification framework was developed to diagnose cytomegalovirus status using the catalog of TCR beta chain sequences. A later analysis assigned V and J genes by comparing TCR nucleotide sequences with IMGT/GENE-DB human TR gene sequences. The TCRdist pipeline was used in a later analysis to assign CDR3 sequences and most-parsimonious VDJ recombination scenarios. In a later analysis, each TCR beta chain was defined by its CDR3 amino acid sequence together with its V-gene family, and reads lacking a unique V-gene family were excluded. In a later analysis, around 650 highly shared, low-generation-probability nucleotide sequences were removed to address suspected cross-contamination and a sequencing artifact. For each public chain, a later analysis derived a clonal expansion index from normalized ranks of inferred template counts within each repertoire. A later analysis computed generation probabilities with a VDJ recombination model fitted to out-of-frame rearrangements, and checked the results against IGoR. In a later analysis, TCR-TCR, TCR-HLA and TCR-CMV co-occurrence was scored with hypergeometric tests, and a repertoire-size bias correction was applied to TCR pairs. A later analysis estimated false discovery rates by permuting HLA or CMV assignments 20 times. In a later analysis, co-occurring TCRs were grouped with DBSCAN, and TCRdist sequence similarity was added when clustering was performed within HLA-allele-positive subsets. For co-occurrence clustering, repertoires with fewer than 30,000 or more than 120,000 public chains were excluded, along with four to six repertoires with anomalous nucleotide sharing. As stored in TCRdb, this immuneACCESS dataset retains in-frame rearrangements with V and J assigned. A fraction of the clones does not appear; measured against another copy, unresolved V genes explain less than half of the discrepancy, and the remainder lacks a known reason. D and trimming were read from the DNA, whereas the V and J calls and clone size are those reported in that table. The sample table shows approximately 37,000 clones, and about 80% are seen once. The leading ten clones occupy 6% of the sample.

About this clone: This receptor's antigen is unknown. No much larger clone exists at a distance of one base, and base qualities are not known.

The CDR3 contains 14 residues, cysteine and phenylalanine counted. Only the CDR3 region is kept as DNA, spanning 42 bases read in frame from base 1. V lost 4 bases and J lost 2 bases, and the count of bases not matched to a germline gene is 2. Per the germline V gene, KGHSH is the CDR1 and LQKENI is the CDR2. Rearrangement joined TRBV18 to TRBJ2-5, with 9 bases matching TRBD2. The sample was PBMCs. This clonotype was sampled from a male donor in good health and CMV-seronegative. The nucleotide sequence reads as follows: TGTGCCAGCTCACGCGGGGGGGGACAAGAGACCCAGTACTTC. The translation is CASSRGGGQETQYF.